This T cell receptor beta chain is from a study of shared clonotypes between healthy human individuals. On this clone itself: Its antigen is undetermined.

Study results and limitations: For naive CD4 cells, roughly 5% of clonotypes were shared across a few donors. The diversity represented, both genetic and in exposure history, was limited by few donors. Memory subsets generally showed lower estimated richness than naive subsets.

Here immunoSEQ multiplex PCR was the method, and the copy in TCRdb shows in-frame clones only, minus some. The table includes about a million clones, over 60% detected once. Sequenced material: memory CD4+ T cells sorted from blood. Subset meaning: CD45RA-negative fraction. This sequence originates from a man between 18 and 29 years old in good health.

The CDR3 loop is CASSVAGYSRDGVYYGYTF. CDR3 bases: TGTGCCAGCAGCGTAGCAGGGTACTCGAGGGACGGGGTTTACTATGGCTACACCTTC. The chain recombines TRBV9 with TRBJ1-2; possibly TRBD1 for D (5 bases). The V end lost 0 bases, the J end lost 3 bases, and 24 bases lay between the germline ends. The length of the CDR3 is 19 residues. The germline V gene has CDR1 SGDLS and CDR2 YYNGEE.